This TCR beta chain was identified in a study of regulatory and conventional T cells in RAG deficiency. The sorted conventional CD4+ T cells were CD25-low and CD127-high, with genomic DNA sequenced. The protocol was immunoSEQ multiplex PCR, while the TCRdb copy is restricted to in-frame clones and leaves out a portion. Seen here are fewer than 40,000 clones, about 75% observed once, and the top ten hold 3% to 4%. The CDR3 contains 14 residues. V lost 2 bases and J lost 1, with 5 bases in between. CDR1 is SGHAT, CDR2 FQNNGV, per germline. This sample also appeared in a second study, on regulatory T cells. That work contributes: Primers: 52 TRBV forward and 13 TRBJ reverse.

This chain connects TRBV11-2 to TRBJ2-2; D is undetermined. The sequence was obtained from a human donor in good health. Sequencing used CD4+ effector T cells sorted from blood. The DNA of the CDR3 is TGTGCCAGCAGCTTACAAGGGAACACCGGGGAGCTGTTTTTT. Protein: CASSLQGNTGELFF.